These 5 T cell receptor beta chains came from one sample sequenced in a study of tumor-infiltrating lymphocytes in primary liver carcinoma. A constant-region primer served to make TCR beta cDNA from roughly 480 ng total RNA. Generation of the TCR beta libraries relied on three nested multiplex PCR rounds using slightly modified ARM-PCR. The first two PCR rounds used TRBV1-TRBV30 forward primers with a C-beta reverse primer, around 10 cycles each. In TCRdb, the multiplex PCR reads were re-called with MiXCR into one record per CDR3 protein. The sample consists of some 180,000 distinct CDR3 sequences, roughly three fifths of them appearing once. Germline DNA was also extracted, and blood RNA was taken from unsorted whole blood. Sample: peripheral blood. These TCRs come from a man aged 35 to 55 with primary liver carcinoma and hepatitis B virus infection.

In its sample, this clonotype was seen many times. The V gene is TRBV29-1, the J gene TRBJ2-1, with TRBD1 as a possible D gene (7 bases). The CDR3 length is 11 residues. CDR1 is SQVTM and CDR2 is ANQGSEA in the germline V gene. Trimming stripped 3 bases from V and 15 bases from J, with 15 bases between. CDR3 in amino acids: CSVEEGASPFF. CDR3 sequence (DNA): TGCAGCGTTGAGGAGGGGGCTAGCCCGTTCTTC.

CDR3 in DNA: TGCAGCGTTGAAGACGGGGGTTCTGAGCAGTTCTTC. Translated, it gives CSVEDGGSEQFF. V usage is TRBV29-1 and J usage is TRBJ2-1; tentatively, D is TRBD2 (6 bases). Germline V lookup: CDR1 SQVTM, CDR2 ANQGSEA. The CDR3 runs to 12 residues. The V and J ends lost 0 bases and 9 bases respectively, with 9 bases between them.

This clonotype was seen a single time. This sequence joins TRBV12-3 or TRBV12-4 and TRBJ2-7; 10 positions match TRBD1. This CDR3 is built from 16 residues. Unmatched junction bases numbered 13, after V lost 6 bases and J lost 5 bases. CDR3 coding DNA: TGTGCCAGCAGACCTACGACAGGGGGCGGCCCCAACGAGCAGTACTTC. Amino acid sequence: CASRPTTGGGPNEQYF.

The chain recombines TRBV4-2 with TRBJ1-3; D may be TRBD1 (5 bases). The CDR3 totals 16 residues. V gave up 0 bases and J gave up 3 bases, with 12 bases separating them. CDR1 and CDR2 from the germline V gene are LGHNA and YNFKEQ. The CDR3 loop is CASSQEKGRIGNTIYF. For the CDR3, the DNA is TGTGCCAGCAGCCAAGAGAAGGGGAGGATTGGAAACACCATATATTTT.

This rearrangement joins TRBV12-3 or TRBV12-4 to TRBJ1-1; tentative D call: TRBD1 (5 bases). This CDR3 comprises 13 residues. With 2 bases removed from V and 9 bases from J, the gap between germline ends came to 13 bases. CDR3 sequence (DNA): TGTGCCAGCAGTTTATCGGTAGGGGATAAAGCTTTCTTT. It yields the protein CASSLSVGDKAFF.